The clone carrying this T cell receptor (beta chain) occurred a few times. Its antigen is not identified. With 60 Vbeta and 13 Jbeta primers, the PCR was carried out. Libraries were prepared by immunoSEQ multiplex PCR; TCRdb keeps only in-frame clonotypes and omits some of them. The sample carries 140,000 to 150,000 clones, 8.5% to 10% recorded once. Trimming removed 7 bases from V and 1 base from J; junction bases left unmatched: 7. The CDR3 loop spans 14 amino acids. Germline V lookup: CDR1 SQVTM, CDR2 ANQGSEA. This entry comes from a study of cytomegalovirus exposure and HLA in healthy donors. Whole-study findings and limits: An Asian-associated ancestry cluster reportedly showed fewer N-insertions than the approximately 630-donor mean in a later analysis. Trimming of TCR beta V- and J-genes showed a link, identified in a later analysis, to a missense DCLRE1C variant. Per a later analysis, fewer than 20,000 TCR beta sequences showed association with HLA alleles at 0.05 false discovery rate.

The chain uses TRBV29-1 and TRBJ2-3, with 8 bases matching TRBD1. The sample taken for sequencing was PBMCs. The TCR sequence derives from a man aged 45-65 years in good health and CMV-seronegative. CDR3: CSGRTGIGTDTQYF. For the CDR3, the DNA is TGCAGCGGACGGACAGGGATTGGCACAGATACGCAGTATTTT.